The clone carrying this T cell receptor beta chain showed up just a few times. Its antigen is still unknown. This entry belongs to a study of blood T cells in healthy people across ages. Study-level points and caveats: Diversity of TCR beta per million T cells declined in a roughly linear way with age. Researchers report that TCR beta diversity correlated strongly with naive T cell percentage.

Alongside a J-beta primer mix, a sample-barcoded 5' primer served in a second PCR lasting roughly 7 to 11 cycles. A single record per CDR3 protein comes from TCRdb applying MiXCR to the 5' RACE reads. The sample holds some 1 million distinct CDR3 sequences, more than 40% seen once. Whenever a sample was processed, at least 6 million PBMCs were isolated. The sample comprised blood. This clonotype was obtained from a woman aged 55-69 years in good health.

The CDR3 DNA is TGTGCCTGGACGAGCGGGAGGAGTCGAGAGACCCAGTACTTC. It encodes CAWTSGRSRETQYF. The chain employs TRBV30 and TRBJ2-5, with 9 bases that match TRBD2. V trimming: 4 bases; J trimming: 4 bases; junction bases outside the gene matches: 7. Germline values: CDR1 GTSNPN, CDR2 SVGIG (reference sequence). The CDR3 has 14 amino acids.